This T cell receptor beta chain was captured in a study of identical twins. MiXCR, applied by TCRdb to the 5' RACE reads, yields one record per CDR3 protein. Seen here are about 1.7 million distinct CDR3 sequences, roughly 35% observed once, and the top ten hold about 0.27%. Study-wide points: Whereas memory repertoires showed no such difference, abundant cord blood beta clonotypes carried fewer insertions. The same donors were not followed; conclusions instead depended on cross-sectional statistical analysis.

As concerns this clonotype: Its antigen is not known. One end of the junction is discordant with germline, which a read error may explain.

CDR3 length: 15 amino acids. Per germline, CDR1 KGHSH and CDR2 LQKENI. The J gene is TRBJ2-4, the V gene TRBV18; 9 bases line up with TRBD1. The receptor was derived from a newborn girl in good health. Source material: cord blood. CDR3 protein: CASSPPGTGKNIQDF. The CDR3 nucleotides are TGTGCCAGCTCACCTCCCGGGACAGGGAAAAACATTCAGGACTTC.